This T cell receptor beta chain was retrieved from a study of T-cell memory formation after mild COVID-19. Findings and limits, study-wide: Day 15 to 85 contracting clones showed balanced CD4/CD8; day 15 to 37 expanders favored CD4+.

TCRdb processed the 5' RACE reads anew with MiXCR; each CDR3 protein has one entry. The data contain about 500,000 distinct CDR3 sequences, about 20% of them singletons. Details on this clonotype: Its matching antigen is unknown.

Germline trimming cut 6 bases from V and 10 bases from J; bases unmatched to any gene: 11. Per the germline V gene, CDR1 is MDHEN and CDR2 is SYDVKM. CDR3 length: 14 amino acids. The clonotype comes from an adult woman who had mild COVID-19 (a few samples of this study predate the infection). Cell type and time point are not known. The specimen was PBMCs or a T cell subset sorted from them (not recorded which). The gene calls are TRBV28 and TRBJ2-1; the match to TRBD2 covers 8 bases. Here the CDR3 DNA reads TGTGCCAGCAGCTCCGGGACTAGGATGGGCGAGCAGTTCTTC. Translating it yields CASSSGTRMGEQFF.